This T cell receptor (beta chain) derives from a study of blood T cell repertoires in COVID-19. In germline, CDR1 is LNHDA, CDR2 SQIVND (reference sequence). V was cut by 5 bases and J by 6 bases, with 10 bases left in between. The CDR3 spans 12 residues. This table comes from immunoSEQ multiplex PCR, and its TCRdb copy is limited to in-frame clones, with some not included. Seen here are roughly 68,000 clones, 85% observed once, and the top ten hold 20% to 25%. Material for sequencing was peripheral blood. V usage is TRBV19 and J usage is TRBJ2-5, with D perhaps TRBD2 (5 bases). This TCR was recovered from a man aged 45-65 years with acute or convalescent COVID-19. The CDR3 here is CASSSLGKTQYF. Written as DNA, the CDR3 is TGTGCCAGTAGTTCCCTCGGGAAGACCCAGTACTTC.